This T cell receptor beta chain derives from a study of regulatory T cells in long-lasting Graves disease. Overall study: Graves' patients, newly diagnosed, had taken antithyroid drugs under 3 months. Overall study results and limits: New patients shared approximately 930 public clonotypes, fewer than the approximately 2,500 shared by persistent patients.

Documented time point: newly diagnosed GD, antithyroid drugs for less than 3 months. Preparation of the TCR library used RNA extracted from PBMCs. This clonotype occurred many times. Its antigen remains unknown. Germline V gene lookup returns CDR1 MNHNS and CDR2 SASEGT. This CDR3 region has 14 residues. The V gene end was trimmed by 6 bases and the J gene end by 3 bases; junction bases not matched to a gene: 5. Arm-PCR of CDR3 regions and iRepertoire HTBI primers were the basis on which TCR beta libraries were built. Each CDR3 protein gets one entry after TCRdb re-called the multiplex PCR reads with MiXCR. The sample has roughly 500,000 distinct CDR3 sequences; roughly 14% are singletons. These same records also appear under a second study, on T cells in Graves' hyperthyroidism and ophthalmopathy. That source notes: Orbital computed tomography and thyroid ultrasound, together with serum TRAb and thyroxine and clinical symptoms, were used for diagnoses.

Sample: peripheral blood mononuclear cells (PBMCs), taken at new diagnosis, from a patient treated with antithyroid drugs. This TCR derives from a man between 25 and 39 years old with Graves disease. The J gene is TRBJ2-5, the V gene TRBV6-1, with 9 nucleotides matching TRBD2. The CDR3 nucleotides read TGTGCCAGCAGCGTTAGCGGGGGTGAAGAGACCCAGTACTTC. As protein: CASSVSGGEETQYF.